This T cell receptor beta chain was sequenced in a study of T cells in tuberculosis. Time point meaning: new active TB diagnosis, blood taken before or within 7 days of starting treatment. Profiled with immunoSEQ multiplex PCR; TCRdb holds only in-frame clones, not every one. The sample comprises more than 30,000 clones, less than 95% of which are singletons, and about 4.7% rests with the top ten. Germline CDR1 SGHTA, CDR2 FQGNSA. This CDR3 has 15 amino acids. V dropped 5 bases and J dropped 10 bases, with 18 bases sitting between them. The chain is built from TRBV7-2 and TRBJ1-6; a weak D match, TRBD1 (6 bases). Sequenced material: PBMCs, taken at tuberculosis diagnosis. This TCR was recovered from an adult with tuberculosis. CDR3 bases: TGTGCCAGCAGCGCCAGGGGACCATCCGGGTCACCCCTCCACTTT. Amino acids: CASSARGPSGSPLHF.